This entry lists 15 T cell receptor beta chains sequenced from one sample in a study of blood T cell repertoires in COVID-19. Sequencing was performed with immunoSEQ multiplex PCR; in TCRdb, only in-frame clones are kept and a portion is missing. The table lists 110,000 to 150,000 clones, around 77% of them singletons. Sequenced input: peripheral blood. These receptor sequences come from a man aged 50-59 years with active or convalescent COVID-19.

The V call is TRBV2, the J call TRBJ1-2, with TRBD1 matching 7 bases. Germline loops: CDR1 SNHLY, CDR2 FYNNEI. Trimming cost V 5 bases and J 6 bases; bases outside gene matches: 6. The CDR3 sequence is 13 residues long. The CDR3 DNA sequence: TGTGCCAGCAGTAGGACAGGCGACCATGGCTACACCTTC. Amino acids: CASSRTGDHGYTF.

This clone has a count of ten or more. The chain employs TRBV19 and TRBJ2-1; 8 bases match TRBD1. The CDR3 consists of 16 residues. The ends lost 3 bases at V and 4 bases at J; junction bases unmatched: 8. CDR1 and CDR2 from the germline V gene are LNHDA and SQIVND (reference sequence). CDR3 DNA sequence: TGTGCCAGTAGTATTCGTGATGACAGGGGATACAATGAGCAGTTCTTC. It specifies CASSIRDDRGYNEQFF.

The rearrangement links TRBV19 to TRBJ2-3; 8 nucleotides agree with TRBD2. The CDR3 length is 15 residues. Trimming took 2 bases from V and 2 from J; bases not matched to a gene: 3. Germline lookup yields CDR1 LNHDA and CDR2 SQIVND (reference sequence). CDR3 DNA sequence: TGTGCCAGTAGTATACAGCGGGGGACCACAGATACGCAGTATTTT. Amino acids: CASSIQRGTTDTQYF. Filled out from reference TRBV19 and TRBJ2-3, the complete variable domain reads DGGITQSPKYLFRKEGQNVTLSCEQNLNHDAMYWYRQDPGQGLRLIYYSQIVNDFQKGDIAEGYSVSREKKESFPLTVTSAQKNPTAFYLCASSIQRGTTDTQYFGPGTRLTVL.

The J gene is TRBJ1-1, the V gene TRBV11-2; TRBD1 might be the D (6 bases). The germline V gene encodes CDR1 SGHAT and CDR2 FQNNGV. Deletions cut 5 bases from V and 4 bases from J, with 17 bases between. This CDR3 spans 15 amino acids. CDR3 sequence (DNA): TGTGCCAGCAGCCTGAACAGGGAATGGAGCACTGAAGCTTTCTTT. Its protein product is CASSLNREWSTEAFF.

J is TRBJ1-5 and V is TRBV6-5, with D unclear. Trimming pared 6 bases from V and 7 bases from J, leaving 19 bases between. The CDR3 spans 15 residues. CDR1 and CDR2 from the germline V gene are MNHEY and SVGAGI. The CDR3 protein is CASSPTREIGQPQHF. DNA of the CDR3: TGTGCCAGCAGCCCGACACGGGAGATAGGACAGCCCCAGCATTTT.

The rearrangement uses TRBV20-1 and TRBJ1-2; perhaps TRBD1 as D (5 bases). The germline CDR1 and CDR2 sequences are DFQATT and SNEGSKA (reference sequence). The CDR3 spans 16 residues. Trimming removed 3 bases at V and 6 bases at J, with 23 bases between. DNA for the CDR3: TGCAGTGCTAGTTCGGACACGGAACGGATGGACCATGGCTACACCTTC. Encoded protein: CSASSDTERMDHGYTF.

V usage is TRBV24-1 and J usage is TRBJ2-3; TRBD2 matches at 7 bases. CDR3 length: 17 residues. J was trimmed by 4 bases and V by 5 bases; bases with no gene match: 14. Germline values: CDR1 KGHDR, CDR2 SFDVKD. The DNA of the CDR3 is TGTGCCACCAGTGCTCAGCGGGCGGGAGAAGGGGCAGATACGCAGTATTTT. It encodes CATSAQRAGEGADTQYF.

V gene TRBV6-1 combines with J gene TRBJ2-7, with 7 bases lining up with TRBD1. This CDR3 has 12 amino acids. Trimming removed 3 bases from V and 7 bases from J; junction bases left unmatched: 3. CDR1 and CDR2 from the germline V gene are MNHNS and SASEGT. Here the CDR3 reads CASSETGWEQYF. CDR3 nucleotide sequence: TGTGCCAGCAGTGAGACAGGGTGGGAGCAGTACTTC.

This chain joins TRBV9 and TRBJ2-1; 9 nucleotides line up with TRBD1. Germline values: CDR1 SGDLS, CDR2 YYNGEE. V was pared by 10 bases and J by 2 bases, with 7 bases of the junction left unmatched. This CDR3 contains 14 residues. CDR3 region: CASTRDRAYNEQFF. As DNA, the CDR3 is TGTGCCTCAACCCGGGACAGGGCCTACAATGAGCAGTTCTTC. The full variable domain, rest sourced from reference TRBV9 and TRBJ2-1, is DSGVTQTPKHLITATGQRVTLRCSPRSGDLSVYWYQQSLDQGLQFLIQYYNGEERAKGNILERFSAQQFPDLHSELNLSSLELGDSALYFCASTRDRAYNEQFFGPGTRLTVL.

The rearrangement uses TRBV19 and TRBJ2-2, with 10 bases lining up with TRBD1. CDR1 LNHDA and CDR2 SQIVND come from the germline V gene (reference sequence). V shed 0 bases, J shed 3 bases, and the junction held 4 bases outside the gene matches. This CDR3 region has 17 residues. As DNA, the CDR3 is TGTGCCAGTAGTATAGAGGGGACAGGGGTCTACACCGGGGAGCTGTTTTTT. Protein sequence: CASSIEGTGVYTGELFF.

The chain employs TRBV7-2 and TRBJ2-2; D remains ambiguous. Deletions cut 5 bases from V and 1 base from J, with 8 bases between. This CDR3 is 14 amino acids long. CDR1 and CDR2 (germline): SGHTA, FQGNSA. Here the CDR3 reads CASSLRQNTGELFF. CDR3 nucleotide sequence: TGTGCCAGCAGCCTCAGACAGAACACCGGGGAGCTGTTTTTT.

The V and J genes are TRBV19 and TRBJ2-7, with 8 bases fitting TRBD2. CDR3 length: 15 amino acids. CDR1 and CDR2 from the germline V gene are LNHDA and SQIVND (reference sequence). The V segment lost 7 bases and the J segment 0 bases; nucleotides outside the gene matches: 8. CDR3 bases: TGTGCCAGTACCCTCGGGAGGGGACCCTCCTACGAGCAGTACTTC. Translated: CASTLGRGPSYEQYF.

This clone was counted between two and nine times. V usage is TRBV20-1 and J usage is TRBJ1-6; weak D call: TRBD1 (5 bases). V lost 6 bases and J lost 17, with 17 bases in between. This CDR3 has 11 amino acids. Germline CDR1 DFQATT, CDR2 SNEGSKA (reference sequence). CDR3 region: CSAARQHLFHF. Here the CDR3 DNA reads TGCAGTGCCGCAAGACAGCACTTATTCCACTTT.

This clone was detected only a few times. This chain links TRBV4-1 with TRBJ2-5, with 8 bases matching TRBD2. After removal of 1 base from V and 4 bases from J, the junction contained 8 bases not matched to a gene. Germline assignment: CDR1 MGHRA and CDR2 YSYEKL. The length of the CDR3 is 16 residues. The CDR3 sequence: CASSQGAGRARETQYF. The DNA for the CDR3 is TGCGCCAGCAGCCAAGGGGCCGGGAGGGCCCGAGAGACCCAGTACTTC.

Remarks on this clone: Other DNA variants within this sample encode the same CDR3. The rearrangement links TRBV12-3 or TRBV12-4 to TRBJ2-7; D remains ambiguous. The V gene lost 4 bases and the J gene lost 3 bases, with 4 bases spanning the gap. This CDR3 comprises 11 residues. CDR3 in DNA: TGTGCCAGCAGTTCTTTCTACGAGCAGTACTTC. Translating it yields CASSSFYEQYF.